Below are 9 T cell receptor beta chains sequenced from a single sample in a study of blood T cell repertoires in COVID-19. Only in-frame clones appear in the TCRdb table, and some are missing; sequencing was by immunoSEQ multiplex PCR. The sample includes about 290,000 clones, approximately 89% of them seen just once. The specimen was peripheral blood. These receptors were obtained from a woman aged 25 to 39 with COVID-19, enrolled during active disease.

This chain links TRBV2 with TRBJ2-1, with 9 bases matching TRBD2. Germline assignment: CDR1 SNHLY and CDR2 FYNNEI. The CDR3 extends over 16 amino acids. Trimming took 0 bases from V and 4 from J; bases not matched to a gene: 4. This chain's CDR3 is CASSEAVLAGYNEQFF. CDR3 bases: TGTGCCAGCAGTGAAGCGGTGCTAGCGGGGTACAATGAGCAGTTCTTC.

The rearrangement uses TRBV10-1 and TRBJ1-2; a weak D match, TRBD1 (5 bases). Germline-derived CDR1 and CDR2 are WNHNN and SYGVQD (reference sequence). This CDR3 region has 13 residues. V lost 3 bases and J lost 7, with 12 bases in between. This chain's CDR3 is CASSERRDAGYTF. Written as DNA, the CDR3 is TGCGCCAGCAGTGAACGCAGGGATGCTGGCTACACCTTC.

This sequence joins TRBV7-9 and TRBJ2-3; 7 positions match TRBD1. The CDR3 runs 14 residues. Germline-derived CDR1 and CDR2 are SEHNR and FQNEAQ (reference sequence). The V and J ends lost 6 bases and 1 base, in that order; junction bases with no gene match: 4. The DNA of the CDR3 is TGTGCCAGCAGTCCCACAGGGGGCACAGATACGCAGTATTTT. Protein sequence: CASSPTGGTDTQYF.

This rearrangement joins TRBV5-1 to TRBJ1-2; TRBD1 aligns across 10 bases. CDR3 size: 16 residues. Germline lookup yields CDR1 SGHRS and CDR2 YFSETQ. V lost 4 bases to trimming and J lost 1 base; unmatched junction nucleotides: 7. The CDR3 region has the DNA TGCGCCAGCAGCCCCGGGACAGGGGTTGGTAACTATGGCTACACCTTC. The encoded protein is CASSPGTGVGNYGYTF.

V usage is TRBV20-1 and J usage is TRBJ1-1; tentative D call: TRBD1 (5 bases). V was trimmed by 3 bases and J by 6 bases, leaving 11 bases between them. This CDR3 region has 12 residues. Germline CDR1 DFQATT, CDR2 SNEGSKA (reference sequence). The CDR3 DNA follows: TGCAGTGCTAGTAGGGGCACATCTGAAGCTTTCTTT. This gives the protein CSASRGTSEAFF.

There are a few counts of this clone. V and J are TRBV5-1 and TRBJ1-1; 8 nucleotides line up with TRBD1. This CDR3 spans 15 amino acids. Trimming cost V 4 bases and J 4 bases; bases outside gene matches: 9. Germline-derived CDR1 and CDR2 are SGHRS and YFSETQ. The CDR3 is CASSQTGGSGTEAFF. In DNA form, the CDR3 reads TGCGCCAGCAGCCAAACAGGGGGTAGTGGCACTGAAGCTTTCTTT.

The chain recombines TRBV6-5 with TRBJ1-1; D is perhaps TRBD1 (6 bases). The CDR3 contains 15 residues. CDR1 is MNHEY and CDR2 is SVGAGI in the germline V gene. Between the trimmed V and J ends, which lost 7 bases and 0 bases, there was a span of 15 bases. CDR3 sequence: CASIPRGHLNTEAFF. CDR3 nucleotides: TGTGCCAGCATTCCGAGGGGACACCTGAACACTGAAGCTTTCTTT.

The V call is TRBV4-2, the J call TRBJ1-3; perhaps TRBD1 as D (6 bases). Trimming took 1 base from V and 4 from J, leaving 8 bases between them. This CDR3 spans 14 amino acids. Germline assignment: CDR1 LGHNA and CDR2 YNFKEQ. CDR3: CASSQGGGGNTIYF. CDR3 in DNA: TGTGCCAGCAGCCAAGGGGGGGGCGGAAACACCATATATTTT.

The J gene is TRBJ2-5, the V gene TRBV5-1; 7 bases align to TRBD1. The CDR3 has 14 amino acids. Germline V CDR1 and CDR2: SGHRS, YFSETQ. Trimming took 2 bases from V and 2 from J; bases not matched to a gene: 3. CDR3 coding DNA: TGCGCCAGCAGCTTCGGGACAGCTCAAGAGACCCAGTACTTC. Residues: CASSFGTAQETQYF.